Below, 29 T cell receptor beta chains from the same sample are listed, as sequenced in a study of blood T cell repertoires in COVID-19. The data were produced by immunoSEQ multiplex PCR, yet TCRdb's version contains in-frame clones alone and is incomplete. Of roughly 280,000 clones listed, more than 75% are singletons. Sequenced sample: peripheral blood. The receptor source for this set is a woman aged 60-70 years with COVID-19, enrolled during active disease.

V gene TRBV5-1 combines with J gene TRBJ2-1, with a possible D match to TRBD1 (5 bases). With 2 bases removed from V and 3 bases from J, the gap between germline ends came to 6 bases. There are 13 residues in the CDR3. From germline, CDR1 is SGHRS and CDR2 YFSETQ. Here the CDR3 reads CASSLGVYNEQFF. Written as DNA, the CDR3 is TGCGCCAGCAGCTTAGGGGTCTACAATGAGCAGTTCTTC.

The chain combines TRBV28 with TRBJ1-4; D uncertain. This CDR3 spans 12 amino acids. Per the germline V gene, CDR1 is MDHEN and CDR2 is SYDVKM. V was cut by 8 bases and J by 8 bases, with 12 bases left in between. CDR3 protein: CASRNAMEKLFF. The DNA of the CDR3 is TGTGCCAGCCGTAATGCTATGGAAAAACTGTTTTTT.

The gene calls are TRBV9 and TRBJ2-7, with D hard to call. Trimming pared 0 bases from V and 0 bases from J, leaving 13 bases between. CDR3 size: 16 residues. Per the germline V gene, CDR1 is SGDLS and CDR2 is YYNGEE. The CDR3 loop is CASSVGSSLSSYEQYF. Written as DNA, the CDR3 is TGTGCCAGCAGCGTAGGTAGCAGCCTAAGCTCCTACGAGCAGTACTTC.

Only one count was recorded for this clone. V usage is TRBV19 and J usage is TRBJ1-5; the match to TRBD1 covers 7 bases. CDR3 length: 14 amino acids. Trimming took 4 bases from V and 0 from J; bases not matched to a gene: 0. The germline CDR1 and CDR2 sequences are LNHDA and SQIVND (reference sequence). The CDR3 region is CASSNRGSNQPQHF. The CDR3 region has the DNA TGTGCCAGTAGTAACAGGGGTAGCAATCAGCCCCAGCATTTT.

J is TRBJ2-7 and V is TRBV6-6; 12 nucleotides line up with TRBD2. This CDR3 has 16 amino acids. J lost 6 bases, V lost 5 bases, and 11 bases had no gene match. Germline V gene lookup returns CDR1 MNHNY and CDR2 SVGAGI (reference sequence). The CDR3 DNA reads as TGTGCCAGCAGTACACGACTAGCGGGAGCGATAATCGAGCAGTACTTC. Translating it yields CASSTRLAGAIIEQYF.

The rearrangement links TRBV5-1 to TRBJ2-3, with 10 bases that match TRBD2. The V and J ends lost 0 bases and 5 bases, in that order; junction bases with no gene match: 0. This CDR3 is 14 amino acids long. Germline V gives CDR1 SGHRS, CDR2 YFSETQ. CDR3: CASSLGLAGDTQYF. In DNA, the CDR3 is TGCGCCAGCAGCTTGGGACTAGCGGGAGATACGCAGTATTTT.

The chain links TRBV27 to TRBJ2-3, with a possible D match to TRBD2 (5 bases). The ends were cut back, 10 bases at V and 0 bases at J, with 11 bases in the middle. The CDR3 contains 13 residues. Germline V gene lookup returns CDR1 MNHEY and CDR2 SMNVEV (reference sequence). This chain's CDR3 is CATRRTSTDTQYF. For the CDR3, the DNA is TGTGCCACCCGGAGGACCAGCACAGATACGCAGTATTTT.

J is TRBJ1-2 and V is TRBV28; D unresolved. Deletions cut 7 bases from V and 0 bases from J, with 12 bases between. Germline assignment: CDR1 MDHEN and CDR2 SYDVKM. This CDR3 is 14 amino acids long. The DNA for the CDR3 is TGTGCCAGCAATAACGAGCGAGCTAACTATGGCTACACCTTC. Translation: CASNNERANYGYTF.

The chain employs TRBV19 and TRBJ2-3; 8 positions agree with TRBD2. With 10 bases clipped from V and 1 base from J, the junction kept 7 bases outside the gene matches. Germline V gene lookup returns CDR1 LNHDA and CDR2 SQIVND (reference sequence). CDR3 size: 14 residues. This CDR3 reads CATSVRGGTDTQYF. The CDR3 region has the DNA TGTGCCACGTCCGTGCGGGGGGGCACAGATACGCAGTATTTT.

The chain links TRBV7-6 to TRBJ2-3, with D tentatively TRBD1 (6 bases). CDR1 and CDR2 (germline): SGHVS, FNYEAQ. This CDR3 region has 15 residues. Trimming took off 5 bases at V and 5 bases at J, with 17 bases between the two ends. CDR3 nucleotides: TGTGCCAGCAGCCCCCAGTTGGGGGCACAAGATACGCAGTATTTT. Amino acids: CASSPQLGAQDTQYF.

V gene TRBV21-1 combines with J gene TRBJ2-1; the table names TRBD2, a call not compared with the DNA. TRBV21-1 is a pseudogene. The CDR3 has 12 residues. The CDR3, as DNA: TGTGCCAGCCCACTAACTTACAATGAGCAGTTCTTC. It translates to CASPLTYNEQFF.

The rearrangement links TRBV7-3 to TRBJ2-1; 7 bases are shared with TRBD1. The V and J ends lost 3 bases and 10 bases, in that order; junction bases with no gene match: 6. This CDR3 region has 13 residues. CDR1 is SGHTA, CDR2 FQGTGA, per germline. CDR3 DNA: TGTGCCAGCAGCTTCGGGACAGACGACGAGCAGTTCTTC. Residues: CASSFGTDDEQFF.

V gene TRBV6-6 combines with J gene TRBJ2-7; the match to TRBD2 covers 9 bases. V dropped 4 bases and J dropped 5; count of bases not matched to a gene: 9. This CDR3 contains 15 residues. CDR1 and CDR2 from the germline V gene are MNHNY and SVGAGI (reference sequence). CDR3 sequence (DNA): TGTGCCAGCAGTTTTTTAGCGGGAGTTGTCCACGAGCAGTACTTC. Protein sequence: CASSFLAGVVHEQYF.

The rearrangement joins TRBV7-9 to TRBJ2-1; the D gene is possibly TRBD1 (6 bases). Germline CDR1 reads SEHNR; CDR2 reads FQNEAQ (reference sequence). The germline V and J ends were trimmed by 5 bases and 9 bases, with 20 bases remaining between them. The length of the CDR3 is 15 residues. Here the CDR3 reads CASSQRTALGGEQFF. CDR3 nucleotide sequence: TGTGCCAGCAGCCAACGGACCGCCCTAGGGGGTGAGCAGTTCTTC.

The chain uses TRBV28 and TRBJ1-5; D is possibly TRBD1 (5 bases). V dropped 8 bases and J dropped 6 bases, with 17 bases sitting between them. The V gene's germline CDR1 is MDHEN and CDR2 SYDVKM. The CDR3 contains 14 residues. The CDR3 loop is CASVKWGGSQPQHF. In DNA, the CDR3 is TGTGCCAGCGTGAAATGGGGCGGGAGTCAGCCCCAGCATTTT.

CDR3 DNA sequence: TGTGCCTGGCCCTCCGGGGACAGGGATAGCAATCAGCCCCAGCATTTT. Protein product: CAWPSGDRDSNQPQHF. The rearrangement links TRBV30 to TRBJ1-5, with TRBD1 identical over 9 bases. The CDR3 totals 16 residues. CDR1 and CDR2 (germline): GTSNPN, SVGIG (reference sequence). Trimming removed 5 bases from V and 0 bases from J; junction bases left unmatched: 8.

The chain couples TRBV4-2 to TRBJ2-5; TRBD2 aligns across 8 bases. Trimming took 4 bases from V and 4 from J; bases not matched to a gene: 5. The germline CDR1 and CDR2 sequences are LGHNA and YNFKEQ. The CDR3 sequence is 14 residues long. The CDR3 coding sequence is TGTGCCAGCAGCCCCACAGCGGGAGTAGAGACCCAGTACTTC. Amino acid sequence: CASSPTAGVETQYF.

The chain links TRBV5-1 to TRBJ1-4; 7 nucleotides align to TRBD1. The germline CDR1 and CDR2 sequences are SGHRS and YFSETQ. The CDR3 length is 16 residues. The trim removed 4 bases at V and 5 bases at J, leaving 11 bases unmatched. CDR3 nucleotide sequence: TGCGCCAGCAGCCCCCTCTTGGCAGGGGGAAATGAAAAACTGTTTTTT. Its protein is CASSPLLAGGNEKLFF.

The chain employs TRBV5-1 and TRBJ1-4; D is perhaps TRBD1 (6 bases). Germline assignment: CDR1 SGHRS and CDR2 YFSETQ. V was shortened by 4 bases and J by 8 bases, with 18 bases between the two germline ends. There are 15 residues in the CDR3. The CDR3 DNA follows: TGCGCCAGCAGCAGGCAGGGGAATTGGGGGGAAAAACTGTTTTTT. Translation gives CASSRQGNWGEKLFF.

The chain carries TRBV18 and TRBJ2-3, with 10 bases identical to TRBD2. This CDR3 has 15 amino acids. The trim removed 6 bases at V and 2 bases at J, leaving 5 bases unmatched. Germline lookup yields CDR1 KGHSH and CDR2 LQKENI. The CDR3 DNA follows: TGTGCCAGCTCGATTACTAGCGGGACCACAGATACGCAGTATTTT. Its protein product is CASSITSGTTDTQYF.

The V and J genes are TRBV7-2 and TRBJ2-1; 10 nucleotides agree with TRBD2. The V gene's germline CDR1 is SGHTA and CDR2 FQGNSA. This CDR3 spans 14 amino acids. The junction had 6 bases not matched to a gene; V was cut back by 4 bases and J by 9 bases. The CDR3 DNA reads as TGTGCCAGCAGCTCAGCGGGAGGGCCGAGTGAGCAGTTCTTC. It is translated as CASSSAGGPSEQFF. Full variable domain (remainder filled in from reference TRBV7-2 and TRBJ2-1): GAGVSQSPSNKVTEKGKDVELRCDPISGHTALYWYRQSLGQGLEFLIYFQGNSAPDKSGLPSDRFSAERTGGSVSTLTIQRTQQEDSAVYLCASSSAGGPSEQFFGPGTRLTVL.

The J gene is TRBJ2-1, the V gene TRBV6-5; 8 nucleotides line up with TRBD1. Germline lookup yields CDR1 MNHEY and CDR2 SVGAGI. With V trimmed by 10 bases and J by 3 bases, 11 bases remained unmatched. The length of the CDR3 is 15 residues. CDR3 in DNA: TGTGCCACCCTGCCTGGACAGGGTTTCTACAATGAGCAGTTCTTC. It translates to CATLPGQGFYNEQFF.

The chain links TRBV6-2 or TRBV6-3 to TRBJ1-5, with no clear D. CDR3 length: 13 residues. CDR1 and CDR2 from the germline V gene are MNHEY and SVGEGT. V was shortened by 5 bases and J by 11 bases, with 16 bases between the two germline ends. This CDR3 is CASSTGSGVAQHF. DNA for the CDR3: TGTGCCAGCAGTACGGGGTCCGGGGTGGCCCAGCATTTT.

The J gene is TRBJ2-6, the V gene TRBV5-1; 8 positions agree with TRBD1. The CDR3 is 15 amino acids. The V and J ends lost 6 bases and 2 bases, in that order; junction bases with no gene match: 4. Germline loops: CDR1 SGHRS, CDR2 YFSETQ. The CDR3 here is CASTRQGTGANVLTF. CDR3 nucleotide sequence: TGCGCCAGCACCCGACAGGGGACTGGGGCCAACGTCCTGACTTTC.

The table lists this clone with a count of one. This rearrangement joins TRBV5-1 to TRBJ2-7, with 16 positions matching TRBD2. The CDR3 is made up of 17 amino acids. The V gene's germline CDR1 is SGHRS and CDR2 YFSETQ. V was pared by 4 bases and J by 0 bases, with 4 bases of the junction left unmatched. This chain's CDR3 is CASSQGLAGGSSYEQYF. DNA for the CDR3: TGCGCCAGCAGCCAGGGACTAGCGGGAGGGAGCTCCTACGAGCAGTACTTC.

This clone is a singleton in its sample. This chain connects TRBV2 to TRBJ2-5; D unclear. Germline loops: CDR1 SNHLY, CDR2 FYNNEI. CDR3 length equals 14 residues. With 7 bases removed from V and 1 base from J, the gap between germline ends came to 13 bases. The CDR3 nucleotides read TGTGCCAGCAAAAAAGACTGGTCCCAAGAGACCCAGTACTTC. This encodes CASKKDWSQETQYF.

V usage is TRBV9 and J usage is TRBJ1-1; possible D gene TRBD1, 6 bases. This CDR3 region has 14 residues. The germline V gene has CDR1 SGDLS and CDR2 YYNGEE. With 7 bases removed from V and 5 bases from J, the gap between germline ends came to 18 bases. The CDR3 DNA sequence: TGTGCCAGCCGTGGGCCAGGGGCAGGAACTGAAGCTTTCTTT. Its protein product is CASRGPGAGTEAFF.

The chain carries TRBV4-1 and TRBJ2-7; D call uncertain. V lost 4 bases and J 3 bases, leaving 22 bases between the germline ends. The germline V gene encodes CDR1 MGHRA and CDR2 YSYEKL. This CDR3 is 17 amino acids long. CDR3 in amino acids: CASSPKSSYASHYEQYF. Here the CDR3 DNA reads TGCGCCAGCAGCCCCAAGTCGTCGTATGCGTCGCACTACGAGCAGTACTTC.

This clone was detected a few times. The CDR3 DNA reads TGTGCCAGCCGCAACCTAGCCAGCCGAGAGACCCAGTACTTC. It codes for CASRNLASRETQYF. The rearrangement links TRBV2 to TRBJ2-5, with D tentatively TRBD2 (5 bases). Trimming left V 8 bases short and J 4 bases short, with 17 bases between. Germline CDR1 reads SNHLY; CDR2 reads FYNNEI. This CDR3 has 14 residues.